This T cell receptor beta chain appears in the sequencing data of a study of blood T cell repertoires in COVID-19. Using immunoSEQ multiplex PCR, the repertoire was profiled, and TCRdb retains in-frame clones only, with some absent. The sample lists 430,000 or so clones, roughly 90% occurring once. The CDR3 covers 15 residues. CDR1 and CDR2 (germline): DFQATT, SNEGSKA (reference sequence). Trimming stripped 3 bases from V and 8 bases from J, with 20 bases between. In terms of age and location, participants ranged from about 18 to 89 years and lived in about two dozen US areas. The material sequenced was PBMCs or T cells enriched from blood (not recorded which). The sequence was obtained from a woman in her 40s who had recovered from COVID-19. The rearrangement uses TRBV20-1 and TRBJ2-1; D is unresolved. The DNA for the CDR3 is TGCAGTGCTAGTGGGTTAGCAATTACGTCGGATGAGCAGTTCTTC. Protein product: CSASGLAITSDEQFF.